These 20 T cell receptor beta chains were all obtained from the same sample, sequenced in a study of post-analysis software for immune sequencing data. General study points: A few TRBV segments (TRBV5-6, TRBV5-1 and TRBV20-1 among them) occurred more frequently in patients than in controls.

Built from TCR beta cDNA, the libraries had unique molecular identifiers in them. TCRdb used MiXCR to reprocess the PCR reads, holding one entry per CDR3 protein. The top ten hold 10% to 12% of the sample, which has hundreds of thousands of distinct CDR3 sequences, 55% to 70% seen once. Antigen specificity for these receptors is unknown. Sequenced sample: blood. Every receptor here comes from a girl under 10 years old with multiple sclerosis.

The rearrangement uses TRBV6-2 or TRBV6-3 and TRBJ2-5; 7 bases are shared with TRBD1. The V gene end was trimmed by 2 bases and the J gene end by 4 bases; junction bases not matched to a gene: 16. The CDR3 totals 18 residues. The germline V gene encodes CDR1 MNHEY and CDR2 SVGEGT. This chain's CDR3 is CASSYPYRQGAHRETQYF. Here the CDR3 DNA reads TGTGCCAGCAGTTACCCCTACCGACAGGGCGCTCATCGAGAGACCCAGTACTTC.

With respect to this clonotype: The junction departs from the called germline gene at one end, perhaps through a read error. The chain joins TRBV7-2 to TRBJ1-2; TRBD1 aligns across 8 bases. Germline CDR1 reads SGHTA; CDR2 reads FQGNSA. This CDR3 has 15 residues. DNA of the CDR3: TGTGCTAGCAGCTCAGCATTTCAGGGGGCGCATGGCTACACCTTC. This gives the protein CASSSAFQGAHGYTF.

The V gene is TRBV20-1, the J gene TRBJ2-1; D is unresolved. The germline V gene encodes CDR1 DFQATT and CDR2 SNEGSKA (reference sequence). This CDR3 comprises 11 residues. Trimming cost V 1 base and J 14 bases, with 12 bases left between them. This CDR3 is CSARAGSREFF. CDR3 DNA sequence: TGCAGTGCTAGAGCCGGAAGTAGGGAGTTCTTC.

The chain has TRBV18 and TRBJ1-5; D may be TRBD1 (6 bases). Looked up from germline, CDR1 is KGHSH and CDR2 is LQKENI. Trimming took off 5 bases at V and 1 base at J, with 12 bases between the two ends. There are 15 residues in the CDR3. The CDR3 loop reads CASSFSGESNQPQHF. CDR3 sequence (DNA): TGTGCCAGCTCATTTTCAGGGGAGAGCAATCAGCCCCAGCATTTT.

This clonotype has just a few counts. The chain is built from TRBV7-6 and TRBJ2-1; the D gene is possibly TRBD1 (5 bases). The CDR3 runs 13 residues. Per the germline V gene, CDR1 is SGHVS and CDR2 is FNYEAQ. Trimming removed 3 bases at V and 6 bases at J, with 9 bases between. CDR3 nucleotides: TGTGCCAGCAGCTTCCTAGGGGCCAATGAGCAGTTCTTC. The encoded protein is CASSFLGANEQFF.

The chain is built from TRBV15 and TRBJ2-1; 7 bases match TRBD2. This CDR3 is 17 amino acids long. V was pared by 3 bases and J by 8 bases, with 16 bases of the junction left unmatched. Germline V gives CDR1 LNHNV, CDR2 YYDKDF (reference sequence). This CDR3 is CATSSGTRETSLDEQFF. CDR3 in DNA: TGTGCCACCAGCAGCGGCACGCGGGAGACTTCCCTTGATGAGCAGTTCTTC.

This clonotype was seen only once. CDR3 coding DNA: TGTGCCACCAGTGATTTGGGCCGAGATACGCAGTATTTT. It yields the protein CATSDLGRDTQYF. The V and J genes are TRBV24-1 and TRBJ2-3; no definite D call. Germline CDR1 reads KGHDR; CDR2 reads SFDVKD. The CDR3 covers 13 residues. V lost 0 bases and J 5 bases, leaving 5 bases between the germline ends.

CDR3 coding DNA: TGTGCCAGCAGTTTGGCCGGGACAGGGGGCAACTATGGCTACACCTTC. It codes for CASSLAGTGGNYGYTF. The genes are TRBV12-3 or TRBV12-4 and TRBJ1-2, with 12 bases matching TRBD1. V shed 3 bases and J 2 bases; nucleotides not matched to a gene: 4. The CDR3 totals 16 residues.

The V gene is TRBV20-1, the J gene TRBJ2-5; D is tentatively TRBD1 or TRBD2 (6 bases each). The CDR3 totals 13 residues. Germline V lookup: CDR1 DFQATT, CDR2 SNEGSKA (reference sequence). V was pared by 6 bases and J by 2 bases, with 13 bases between. The CDR3 DNA reads TGCAGTGCCATGGGGGGCGAGCAAGAGACCCAGTACTTC. It codes for CSAMGGEQETQYF.

The chain recombines TRBV7-9 with TRBJ2-5, with D perhaps matching TRBD1 (6 bases). The germline V gene has CDR1 SEHNR and CDR2 FQNEAQ (reference sequence). V was pared by 4 bases and J by 5 bases, with 20 bases between. The CDR3 is 16 amino acids. The CDR3 sequence: CASSSFADSSGETQYF. The CDR3 nucleotides read TGTGCCAGCAGCTCATTTGCGGACAGCTCGGGGGAGACCCAGTACTTC.

J is TRBJ2-1 and V is TRBV20-1; D remains ambiguous. The V gene's germline CDR1 is DFQATT and CDR2 SNEGSKA (reference sequence). The CDR3 contains 15 residues. The ends were cut back, 1 base at V and 7 bases at J, with 17 bases in the middle. CDR3 bases: TGCAGTGCTAGAGGATTGACGGCCCTAGGGAATGAGCAGTTCTTC. It is translated as CSARGLTALGNEQFF.

This chain connects TRBV20-1 to TRBJ2-7; 9 nucleotides line up with TRBD1. The V segment lost 6 bases and the J segment 6 bases; nucleotides outside the gene matches: 15. CDR1 is DFQATT, CDR2 SNEGSKA, per germline (reference sequence). The CDR3 is made up of 15 amino acids. The CDR3 loop reads CSAGYWGQGEGEQYF. CDR3 in DNA: TGCAGTGCAGGTTATTGGGGACAGGGCGAGGGCGAGCAGTACTTC.

This chain uses TRBV10-3 with TRBJ2-7; D ambiguous. The V gene lost 2 bases and the J gene lost 5 bases, with 4 bases spanning the gap. There are 11 residues in the CDR3. Germline V gene lookup returns CDR1 ENHRY and CDR2 SYGVKD. For the CDR3, the DNA is TGTGCCATCAGTGAGGGACACGAGCAGTACTTC. Translated, it gives CAISEGHEQYF.

The chain has TRBV20-1 and TRBJ2-1; the D gene could be TRBD1 or TRBD2 (5 bases each). Germline assignment: CDR1 DFQATT and CDR2 SNEGSKA (reference sequence). V shed 4 bases and J shed 5 bases, with 9 bases lying between them. The CDR3 is made up of 12 amino acids. The CDR3 region is CSAMGPDNEQFF. The CDR3 DNA follows: TGCAGTGCTATGGGACCAGACAATGAGCAGTTCTTC.

The table lists this clonotype with a count of one. This sequence joins TRBV6-2 or TRBV6-3 and TRBJ2-1; maybe TRBD1 (5 bases). The CDR3 has 14 amino acids. CDR1 is MNHEY, CDR2 SVGEGT, per germline. The V and J ends lost 10 bases and 9 bases respectively, with 22 bases between them. The CDR3, as DNA: TGTGCCAACATCAATAGACAGACACCCAGTGAGCAGTTCTTC. It encodes CANINRQTPSEQFF.

A few counts support this clonotype. The V call is TRBV5-5, the J call TRBJ2-1; TRBD2 matches 7 bases. V gave up 4 bases and J gave up 5 bases; unmatched junction bases: 15. Per germline, CDR1 SGHKS and CDR2 YYEKEE (reference sequence). The CDR3 covers 17 residues. The CDR3: CASSGLSGTTSDNEQFF. The CDR3 region has the DNA TGTGCCAGCAGCGGACTCTCCGGGACTACCTCGGACAATGAGCAGTTCTTC.

This clonotype occurred once. This sequence joins TRBV3-1 and TRBJ1-2; D ambiguous. The CDR3 is 17 amino acids. The V and J ends lost 0 bases and 0 bases respectively, with 14 bases between them. Germline-derived CDR1 and CDR2 are LGHDT and YNNKEL (reference sequence). The CDR3 nucleotides are TGTGCCAGCAGCCAAGAAGGATGGAGAAGCTCTAACTATGGCTACACCTTC. Protein product: CASSQEGWRSSNYGYTF.

The chain carries TRBV12-3 or TRBV12-4 and TRBJ2-1; 8 bases fit TRBD2. The CDR3 is made up of 15 amino acids. The V gene end was trimmed by 6 bases and the J gene end by 7 bases; junction bases not matched to a gene: 11. CDR3 in amino acids: CASSSRGLGLNEQFF. The CDR3 DNA sequence: TGTGCCAGCAGCTCTCGGGGACTAGGGTTAAATGAGCAGTTCTTC.

This clonotype was detected only a few times. The CDR3 is CASSSSAQETQYF. The CDR3, as DNA: TGCGCCAGCAGCTCATCGGCCCAAGAGACCCAGTACTTC. This sequence joins TRBV5-1 and TRBJ2-5; D is unclear. The CDR3 totals 13 residues. Germline-derived CDR1 and CDR2 are SGHRS and YFSETQ. Trimming shortened V by 3 bases and J by 1 base, and 7 bases separated the two germline ends.

The chain joins TRBV7-9 to TRBJ2-3; D possibly matches TRBD1 or TRBD2 (5 bases each). Germline V gene sequence: CDR1 SEHNR, CDR2 FQNEAQ (reference sequence). This CDR3 has 16 amino acids. Deletions cut 5 bases from V and 1 base from J, with 16 bases between. The CDR3 loop reads CASSGGGRTRTDTQYF. Written as DNA, the CDR3 is TGTGCCAGCAGCGGGGGTGGAAGGACCCGCACAGATACGCAGTATTTT.